This record looks at one TCR beta chain sequence and its context. Using immunoSEQ multiplex PCR, the repertoire was profiled, and TCRdb retains in-frame clones only, with some absent. The table has about 130,000 clones, about 90% seen once. The data belong to a study of control samples from healthy donors and cancer patients. Germline loops: CDR1 SGHRS, CDR2 YFSETQ. The CDR3 length is 20 residues. V was shortened by 0 bases and J by 4 bases, with 26 bases between the two germline ends. The TCR was taken from a man between 18 and 29 years old in good health. The chain employs TRBV5-1 and TRBJ1-5; D might be TRBD1 (6 bases). Specimen: blood. DNA for the CDR3: TGCGCCAGCAGCTTGGGGGAAGGTGGACCGGGACAAAGTAAGAATCAGCCCCAGCATTTT. This codes for CASSLGEGGPGQSKNQPQHF.